These T cell receptor beta chains were read from a single sample in a study of T cell responses to AZD1222 COVID-19 vaccine. Measured with immunoSEQ multiplex PCR; TCRdb has only the in-frame clones, and not every one. The sample has 120,000 or so clones; approximately 92% are singletons. The specimen was peripheral blood, collected on day 0 of AZD1222 vaccination. The receptors stem from an adult in good health. The CDR3 runs from the conserved cysteine through the conserved F or W. Fields, in order: V gene, J gene, D gene, clone size, CDR3 DNA, CDR3 protein. A D gene is named only where the DNA matches it firmly. The size field is filled for only some rows; it gives once, few, many or a size class.

V gene: TRBV5-1
J gene: TRBJ2-1
D gene: TRBD2
clone size: once
CDR3 DNA: TGCGCCAGCAGCCCAGCGGGAGTCGAGCAGTTCTTC
CDR3 protein: CASSPAGVEQFF

V gene: TRBV7-2
J gene: TRBJ1-1
D gene: TRBD1
clone size: few
CDR3 DNA: TGTGCCAGCAGCTTAGCGCGTTGGCAGGGGGCGAACACTGAAGCTTTCTTT
CDR3 protein: CASSLARWQGANTEAFF

V gene: TRBV18
J gene: TRBJ1-1
D gene: -
clone size: -
CDR3 DNA: TGTGCCAGCTCCCCAGAGCGGGAGGACACTGAAGCTTTCTTT
CDR3 protein: CASSPEREDTEAFF

V gene: TRBV15
J gene: TRBJ1-3
D gene: -
clone size: -
CDR3 DNA: TGTGCCACCAGCAGAGATCGGGGCATCTATCATGGAAACACCATATATTTT
CDR3 protein: CATSRDRGIYHGNTIYF

V gene: TRBV3-1/TRBV3-2
J gene: TRBJ2-2
D gene: -
clone size: once
CDR3 DNA: TGTGCCAGCAGCCTTAGCGGAATGAACACCGGGGAGCTGTTTTTT
CDR3 protein: CASSLSGMNTGELFF

V gene: TRBV9
J gene: TRBJ2-5
D gene: -
clone size: -
CDR3 DNA: TGTGCCAGCAGCGTAGCCCCGAGCCCCCTCTTTGAGACCCAGTACTTC
CDR3 protein: CASSVAPSPLFETQYF

V gene: TRBV28
J gene: TRBJ1-5
D gene: -
clone size: once
CDR3 DNA: TGTGCCAGCAGTCCCCAAGAGGGCAGGGGAGGCAGGCAGCCCCAGCATTTT
CDR3 protein: CASSPQEGRGGRQPQHF

V gene: TRBV19
J gene: TRBJ2-1
D gene: -
clone size: -
CDR3 DNA: TGTGCCAGTACCACTCGGGCGGAGCCCAGATACAATGAGCAGTTCTTC
CDR3 protein: CASTTRAEPRYNEQFF

V gene: TRBV4-2
J gene: TRBJ1-2
D gene: TRBD1
clone size: -
CDR3 DNA: TGTGCCAGCTGGGGGTACAGGGGGCCTTCCGTACTTGGCTACACCTTC
CDR3 protein: CASWGYRGPSVLGYTF

V gene: TRBV6-5
J gene: TRBJ1-1
D gene: -
clone size: -
CDR3 DNA: TGTGCCAGTACTCAGGGCGTAAACACTGAAGCTTTCTTT
CDR3 protein: CASTQGVNTEAFF

V gene: TRBV9
J gene: TRBJ2-2
D gene: TRBD2
clone size: -
CDR3 DNA: TGTGCCAGCACTAGGACTAGCGCTAACACCGGGGAGCTGTTTTTT
CDR3 protein: CASTRTSANTGELFF

V gene: TRBV6-5
J gene: TRBJ1-5
D gene: TRBD1
clone size: -
CDR3 DNA: TGTGCCAGCAGTAGGACAGGGAGGGATCAGCCCCAGCATTTT
CDR3 protein: CASSRTGRDQPQHF

V gene: TRBV28
J gene: TRBJ1-1
D gene: -
clone size: few
CDR3 DNA: TGTGCCAGCAGTCGCCTCGACAGAGCGAACACTGAAGCTTTCTTT
CDR3 protein: CASSRLDRANTEAFF

V gene: TRBV3-1/TRBV3-2
J gene: TRBJ2-2
D gene: -
clone size: few
CDR3 DNA: TGTGCCAGCAGCCAAGAGGACAGATGGAGCCGGGAGCTGTTTTTT
CDR3 protein: CASSQEDRWSRELFF

V gene: TRBV19
J gene: TRBJ1-3
D gene: TRBD1
clone size: -
CDR3 DNA: TGTGCCAGTAGTATTGACCACCGGGACAGGGCTGGAAACACCATATATTTT
CDR3 protein: CASSIDHRDRAGNTIYF

V gene: TRBV11-3
J gene: TRBJ2-3
D gene: -
clone size: -
CDR3 DNA: TGTGCCAGCAGCTCCACAGCTGGAGATACGCAGTATTTT
CDR3 protein: CASSSTAGDTQYF

V gene: TRBV19
J gene: TRBJ2-6
D gene: -
clone size: -
CDR3 DNA: TGTGCCAGTTCACGGCGGTTCCCTGGGGCCAACGTCCTGACTTTC
CDR3 protein: CASSRRFPGANVLTF

V gene: TRBV4-1
J gene: TRBJ2-1
D gene: TRBD2
clone size: -
CDR3 DNA: TGCGCCAGCGGCTGGGCGGGAGGGGGAGATGAGCAGTTCTTC
CDR3 protein: CASGWAGGGDEQFF

V gene: TRBV5-1
J gene: TRBJ2-6
D gene: -
clone size: -
CDR3 DNA: TGCGCCAGCAGCTTGAATCTCAATTCTGGGGCCAACGTCCTGACTTTC
CDR3 protein: CASSLNLNSGANVLTF

V gene: TRBV4-1
J gene: TRBJ1-2
D gene: -
clone size: -
CDR3 DNA: TGCGCCAGCAGCCAAGATCAACGGGGTATCATCTATGGCTACACCTTC
CDR3 protein: CASSQDQRGIIYGYTF

V gene: TRBV25-1
J gene: TRBJ1-6
D gene: TRBD1
clone size: -
CDR3 DNA: TGTGCCAGCAGTTGGACAGGGAAGAGCTCCTATAATTCACCCCTCCACTTT
CDR3 protein: CASSWTGKSSYNSPLHF

V gene: TRBV5-6
J gene: TRBJ1-2
D gene: TRBD1
clone size: -
CDR3 DNA: TGTGCCAGCAGCACAGGACAGGGGGCTAGGGGCTACACCTTC
CDR3 protein: CASSTGQGARGYTF

V gene: TRBV5-1
J gene: TRBJ1-2
D gene: -
clone size: -
CDR3 DNA: TGCGCCAGCAGCCTGGACAGCGAAGGCTACACCTTC
CDR3 protein: CASSLDSEGYTF

V gene: TRBV5-1
J gene: TRBJ1-1
D gene: TRBD1
clone size: -
CDR3 DNA: TGCGCCAGCAGCTTGCTAGCGGGACAGGGAATCGTGGGCACTGAAGCTTTCTTT
CDR3 protein: CASSLLAGQGIVGTEAFF

V gene: TRBV5-1
J gene: TRBJ1-2
D gene: -
clone size: -
CDR3 DNA: TGCGCCAGCAGCCCGGCGGGGACTCCGGGTGGCTACACCTTC
CDR3 protein: CASSPAGTPGGYTF

V gene: TRBV30
J gene: TRBJ1-1
D gene: -
clone size: once
CDR3 DNA: TGTGCCTGGAGTGTACTGGGGGGGGCTTTCTTT
CDR3 protein: CAWSVLGGAFF

V gene: TRBV19
J gene: TRBJ2-3
D gene: -
clone size: -
CDR3 DNA: TGTGCCAGTAGGAGAGAAGATACGCAGTATTTT
CDR3 protein: CASRREDTQYF

V gene: TRBV19
J gene: TRBJ2-7
D gene: TRBD2
clone size: -
CDR3 DNA: TGTGCCAGTAGTACTACCCATAGCGGGAGCTCCTACGAGCAGTACTTC
CDR3 protein: CASSTTHSGSSYEQYF

V gene: TRBV18
J gene: TRBJ1-1
D gene: -
clone size: once
CDR3 DNA: TGTGCCAGCTCACCACAGGGTTTGAACACTGAAGCTTTCTTT
CDR3 protein: CASSPQGLNTEAFF